This is a list of T cell receptor beta chains from one sample in a study of blood T cell repertoires in COVID-19. Sequencing used immunoSEQ multiplex PCR; TCRdb keeps in-frame clones, though not all of them. The repertoire consists of some 100,000 clones, with roughly 78% occurring once and the leading ten covering approximately 6.7%. The specimen was peripheral blood. The source is a man aged 50 or older with active or convalescent COVID-19. CDR3s include the opening cysteine and the closing phenylalanine or tryptophan. D genes are given only for firm matches. Size is stated for part of the rows, as once, few or many counts, or as a class when the clone is expanded.

j_call: TRBJ2-2
d_call: .
clone_size: .
v_call: TRBV5-1
cdr3_nt: TGCGCCAGCAGCTCCACCCGACTTGGGGAGCTGTTTTTT
cdr3_aa: CASSSTRLGELFF

j_call: TRBJ1-5
d_call: .
clone_size: .
v_call: TRBV3-1/TRBV3-2
cdr3_nt: TGTGCCAGCAGCTCGGGGGGGAGCAATCAGCCCCAGCATTTT
cdr3_aa: CASSSGGSNQPQHF

j_call: TRBJ1-4
d_call: TRBD1
clone_size: .
v_call: TRBV19
cdr3_nt: TGTGCCAGTAGGGGACAGGGTTTTGAAAAACTGTTTTTT
cdr3_aa: CASRGQGFEKLFF

j_call: TRBJ1-2
d_call: .
clone_size: .
v_call: TRBV18
cdr3_nt: TGTGCCAGCTCACCCGAACAGGGCTTGGGTAACTATGGCTACACCTTC
cdr3_aa: CASSPEQGLGNYGYTF

j_call: TRBJ2-1
d_call: TRBD1
clone_size: .
v_call: TRBV7-2
cdr3_nt: TGTGCCAGCAGCTTTGACAGGGAGACCTACAATGAGCAGTTCTTC
cdr3_aa: CASSFDRETYNEQFF

j_call: TRBJ2-5
d_call: TRBD2
clone_size: .
v_call: TRBV5-6
cdr3_nt: TGTGCCAGCAGCTTGTCCGGCGGACTAGGGGAGACCCAGTACTTC
cdr3_aa: CASSLSGGLGETQYF

j_call: TRBJ1-2
d_call: TRBD1
clone_size: .
v_call: TRBV7-8
cdr3_nt: TGTGCCAGCAGCTTAAACGGCAGGGGGTACACCTTC
cdr3_aa: CASSLNGRGYTF

j_call: TRBJ1-2
d_call: .
clone_size: once
v_call: TRBV20-1
cdr3_nt: TGCAGTGGGGACTCTCCTTATGGCTACACCTTC
cdr3_aa: CSGDSPYGYTF

j_call: TRBJ2-1
d_call: .
clone_size: .
v_call: TRBV24-1
cdr3_nt: TGTGCCACCAGTGATTCAAGCGGCCGCTCCTACAATGAGCAGTTCTTC
cdr3_aa: CATSDSSGRSYNEQFF

j_call: TRBJ2-6
d_call: TRBD1
clone_size: .
v_call: TRBV2
cdr3_nt: TGTGCCAGCAGTCCAGGGGGCTCTGGGGCCAACGTCCTGACTTTC
cdr3_aa: CASSPGGSGANVLTF

j_call: TRBJ2-2
d_call: TRBD1
clone_size: .
v_call: TRBV5-1
cdr3_nt: TGCGCCAGCAGCTTGGGACAGGGGAACACCGGGGAGCTGTTTTTT
cdr3_aa: CASSLGQGNTGELFF

j_call: TRBJ2-3
d_call: TRBD1
clone_size: .
v_call: TRBV9
cdr3_nt: TGTGCCAGCAGCCCAAAGGGTAGGGGGCCAGATACGCAGTATTTT
cdr3_aa: CASSPKGRGPDTQYF

j_call: TRBJ2-5
d_call: TRBD1
clone_size: .
v_call: TRBV5-4
cdr3_nt: TGTGCCAGCAGCTTGACGACAGGGGCGGAGACCCAGTACTTC
cdr3_aa: CASSLTTGAETQYF

j_call: TRBJ2-4
d_call: TRBD2
clone_size: .
v_call: TRBV7-8
cdr3_nt: TGTGCCAGCAGAGGACTAGCGGGGAAAAACATTCAGTACTTC
cdr3_aa: CASRGLAGKNIQYF

j_call: TRBJ1-5
d_call: .
clone_size: .
v_call: TRBV19
cdr3_nt: TGTGCCAGTAGTATAGCCCCTCCGTCCCTTCAGCCCCAGCATTTT
cdr3_aa: CASSIAPPSLQPQHF

j_call: TRBJ2-2
d_call: .
clone_size: .
v_call: TRBV2
cdr3_nt: TGTGCCAGCAACAGGGAGTCGACCGGGGAGCTGTTTTTT
cdr3_aa: CASNRESTGELFF

j_call: TRBJ2-1
d_call: TRBD2
clone_size: .
v_call: TRBV9
cdr3_nt: TGTGCCAGCAGCGTAGAGAGGACCGGACTAGACAATGAGCAGTTCTTC
cdr3_aa: CASSVERTGLDNEQFF

j_call: TRBJ2-3
d_call: .
clone_size: .
v_call: TRBV9
cdr3_nt: TGTGCCAGCAGCGCCTCCGACATCACAGATACGCAGTATTTT
cdr3_aa: CASSASDITDTQYF

j_call: TRBJ2-5
d_call: TRBD2
clone_size: .
v_call: TRBV7-9
cdr3_nt: TGTGCCAGCAGTTTCGGGACTAGCGGGGGGGTGGAGACCCAGTACTTC
cdr3_aa: CASSFGTSGGVETQYF

j_call: TRBJ1-1
d_call: .
clone_size: .
v_call: TRBV6-5
cdr3_nt: TGTGCCAGCAGTTACTCCCGGGTCGACACTGAAGCTTTCTTT
cdr3_aa: CASSYSRVDTEAFF

j_call: TRBJ1-2
d_call: .
clone_size: .
v_call: TRBV7-9
cdr3_nt: TGTGCCAGCAGCTGGCGGAACAACTATAACTATGGCTACACCTTC
cdr3_aa: CASSWRNNYNYGYTF

j_call: TRBJ1-1
d_call: .
clone_size: once
v_call: TRBV4-1
cdr3_nt: TGCGCCAGCAGCCAACCGAGAATGAACACTGAAGCTTTCTTT
cdr3_aa: CASSQPRMNTEAFF

j_call: TRBJ2-7
d_call: .
clone_size: .
v_call: TRBV14
cdr3_nt: TGTGCCAGCAAGCGGCAGACAGGCTCCTACGAGCAGTACTTC
cdr3_aa: CASKRQTGSYEQYF

j_call: TRBJ2-7
d_call: .
clone_size: .
v_call: TRBV12-3/TRBV12-4
cdr3_nt: TGTGCCAGCAGCAGGGGCAGCCCAGGGGAGCAGTACTTC
cdr3_aa: CASSRGSPGEQYF

j_call: TRBJ1-2
d_call: .
clone_size: .
v_call: TRBV27
cdr3_nt: TGTGCCAGCAGTTCCTGGGGACAAAACTATGGCTACACCTTC
cdr3_aa: CASSSWGQNYGYTF

j_call: TRBJ2-5
d_call: .
clone_size: .
v_call: TRBV18
cdr3_nt: TGTGCCAGCTCACCTGGTCAGACAGGTCAAGAGACCCAGTACTTC
cdr3_aa: CASSPGQTGQETQYF

j_call: TRBJ1-1
d_call: TRBD1
clone_size: .
v_call: TRBV6-1
cdr3_nt: TGTGCCAGCAGTGAACCGGGACAGGGGACACCTGAAGCTTTCTTT
cdr3_aa: CASSEPGQGTPEAFF

j_call: TRBJ1-6
d_call: .
clone_size: .
v_call: TRBV19
cdr3_nt: TGTGCCAGTACACAGGCCAATTCACCCCTCCACTTT
cdr3_aa: CASTQANSPLHF

j_call: TRBJ1-3
d_call: .
clone_size: .
v_call: TRBV28
cdr3_nt: TGTGCCAGCAGTTCCTCCTCCGGGTCTTTCTCTGGAAACACCATATATTTT
cdr3_aa: CASSSSSGSFSGNTIYF

j_call: TRBJ1-1
d_call: .
clone_size: .
v_call: TRBV7-2
cdr3_nt: TGTGCCAGCAGCCCATCGGGGAATATGAACACTGAAGCTTTCTTT
cdr3_aa: CASSPSGNMNTEAFF

j_call: TRBJ2-7
d_call: TRBD1
clone_size: .
v_call: TRBV7-9
cdr3_nt: TGTGCCAGCAGCCTAGGGGGGGGACAGGGTACCTACGAGCAGTACTTC
cdr3_aa: CASSLGGGQGTYEQYF

j_call: TRBJ2-3
d_call: .
clone_size: .
v_call: TRBV28
cdr3_nt: TGTGCCAGCAGTTTATCCCCTCCCGGAGTTACAGATACGCAGTATTTT
cdr3_aa: CASSLSPPGVTDTQYF

j_call: TRBJ1-5
d_call: .
clone_size: .
v_call: TRBV5-1
cdr3_nt: TGCGCCAGCAGCTTGGTGGCAGGGGGCAATCAGCCCCAGCATTTT
cdr3_aa: CASSLVAGGNQPQHF

j_call: TRBJ1-2
d_call: TRBD1
clone_size: .
v_call: TRBV9
cdr3_nt: TGTGCCAGCAGCATGGGACAGGGCGACTATGGCTACACCTTC
cdr3_aa: CASSMGQGDYGYTF